The TCR beta chain under discussion was sequenced for a study of blood T cell repertoires in COVID-19. The ends were cut back, 4 bases at V and 15 bases at J, with 16 bases in the middle. Germline V CDR1 and CDR2: MNHEY, SVGEGT. This CDR3 is built from 12 residues. Measured with immunoSEQ multiplex PCR; TCRdb has only the in-frame clones, and not every one. The table lists 300,000 to 400,000 clones, more than 70% of them singletons. Sequencing used peripheral blood. The TCR sequence derives from a woman in her twenties or thirties with COVID-19, enrolled during active disease. The rearrangement uses TRBV6-2 or TRBV6-3 and TRBJ2-1; tentatively, D is TRBD2 (6 bases). CDR3 protein: CASSSLWERVFF. The CDR3 nucleotides read TGTGCCAGCAGTTCCCTTTGGGAGCGGGTGTTCTTC.